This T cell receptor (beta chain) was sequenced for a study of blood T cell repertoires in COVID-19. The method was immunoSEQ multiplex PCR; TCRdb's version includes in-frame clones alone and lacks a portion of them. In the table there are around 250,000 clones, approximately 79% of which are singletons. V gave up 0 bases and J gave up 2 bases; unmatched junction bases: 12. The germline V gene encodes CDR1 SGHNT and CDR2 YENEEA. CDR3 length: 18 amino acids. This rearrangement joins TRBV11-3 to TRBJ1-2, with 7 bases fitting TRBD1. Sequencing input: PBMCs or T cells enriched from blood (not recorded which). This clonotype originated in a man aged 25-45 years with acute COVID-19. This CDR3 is CASSLDRRAGGGNYGYTF. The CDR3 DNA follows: TGTGCCAGCAGCTTAGATCGGAGGGCAGGGGGAGGAAACTATGGCTACACCTTC. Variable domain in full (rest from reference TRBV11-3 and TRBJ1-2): EAGVVQSPRYKIIEKKQPVAFWCNPISGHNTLYWYLQNLGQGPELLIRYENEEAVDDSQLPKDRFSAERLKGVDSTLKIQPAELGDSAVYLCASSLDRRAGGGNYGYTFGSGTRLTVV.